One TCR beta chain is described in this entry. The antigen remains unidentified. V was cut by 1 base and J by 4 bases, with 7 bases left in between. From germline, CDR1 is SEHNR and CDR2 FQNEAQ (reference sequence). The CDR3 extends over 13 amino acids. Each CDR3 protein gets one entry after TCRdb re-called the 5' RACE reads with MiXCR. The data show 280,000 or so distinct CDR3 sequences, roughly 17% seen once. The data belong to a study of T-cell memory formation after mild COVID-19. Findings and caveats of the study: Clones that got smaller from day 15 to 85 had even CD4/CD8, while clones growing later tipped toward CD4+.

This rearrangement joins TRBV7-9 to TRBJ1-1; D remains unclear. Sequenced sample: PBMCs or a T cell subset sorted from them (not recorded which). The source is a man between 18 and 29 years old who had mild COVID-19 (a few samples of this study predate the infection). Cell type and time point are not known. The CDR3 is CASSLDMGTEAFF. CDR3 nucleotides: TGTGCCAGCAGCTTAGACATGGGCACTGAAGCTTTCTTT.